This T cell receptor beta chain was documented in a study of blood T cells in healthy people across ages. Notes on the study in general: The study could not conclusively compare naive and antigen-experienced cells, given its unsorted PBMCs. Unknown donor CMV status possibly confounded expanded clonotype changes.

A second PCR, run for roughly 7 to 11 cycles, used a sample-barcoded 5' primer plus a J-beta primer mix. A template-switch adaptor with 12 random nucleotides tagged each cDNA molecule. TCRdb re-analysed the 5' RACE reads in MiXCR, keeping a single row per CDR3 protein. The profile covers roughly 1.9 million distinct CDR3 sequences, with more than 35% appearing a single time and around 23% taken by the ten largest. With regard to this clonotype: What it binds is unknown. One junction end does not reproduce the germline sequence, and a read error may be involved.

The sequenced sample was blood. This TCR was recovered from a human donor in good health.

The CDR3 protein is CASSLTSGGTGFNEKFF. In nucleotides, the CDR3 is TGTGCCAGCAGCTTAACCAGCGGGGGGACAGGGTTCAATGAGAAGTTCTTC. V and J are TRBV7-8 and TRBJ2-1; D could derive from TRBD1 or TRBD2 (9 bases each). CDR3 length: 17 amino acids. Germline loops: CDR1 SGHVS, CDR2 FQNEAQ.